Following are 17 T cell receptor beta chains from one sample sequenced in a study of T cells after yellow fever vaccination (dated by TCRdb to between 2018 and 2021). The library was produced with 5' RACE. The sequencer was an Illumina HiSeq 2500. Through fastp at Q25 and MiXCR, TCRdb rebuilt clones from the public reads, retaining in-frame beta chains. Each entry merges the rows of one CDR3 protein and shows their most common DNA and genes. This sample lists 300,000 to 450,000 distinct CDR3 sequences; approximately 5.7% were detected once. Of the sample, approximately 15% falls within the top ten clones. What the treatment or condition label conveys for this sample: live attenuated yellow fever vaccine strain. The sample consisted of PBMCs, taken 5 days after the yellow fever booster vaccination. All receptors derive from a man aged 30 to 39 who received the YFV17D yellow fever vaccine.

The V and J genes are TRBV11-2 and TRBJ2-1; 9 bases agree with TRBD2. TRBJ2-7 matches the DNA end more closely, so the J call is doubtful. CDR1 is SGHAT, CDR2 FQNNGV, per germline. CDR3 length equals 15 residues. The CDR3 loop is CASSSLLAGYNEQYF. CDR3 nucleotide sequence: TGTGCCAGCAGCTCCCTCCTAGCGGGGTACAATGAGCAGTACTTC.

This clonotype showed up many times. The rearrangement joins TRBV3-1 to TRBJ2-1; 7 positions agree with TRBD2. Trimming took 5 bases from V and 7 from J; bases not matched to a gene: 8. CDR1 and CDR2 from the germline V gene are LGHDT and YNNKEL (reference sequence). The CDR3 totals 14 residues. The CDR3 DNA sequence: TGTGCCAGCAGCGGTGGGAGGGTGGGTAATGAGCAGTTCTTC. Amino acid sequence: CASSGGRVGNEQFF.

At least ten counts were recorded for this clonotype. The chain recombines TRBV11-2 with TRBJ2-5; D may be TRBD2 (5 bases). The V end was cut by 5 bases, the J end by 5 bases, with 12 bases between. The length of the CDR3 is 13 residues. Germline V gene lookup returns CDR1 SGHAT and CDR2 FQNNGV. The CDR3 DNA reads TGTGCCAGCAGCCGGGGATTACGGGAGACCCAGTACTTC. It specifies CASSRGLRETQYF.

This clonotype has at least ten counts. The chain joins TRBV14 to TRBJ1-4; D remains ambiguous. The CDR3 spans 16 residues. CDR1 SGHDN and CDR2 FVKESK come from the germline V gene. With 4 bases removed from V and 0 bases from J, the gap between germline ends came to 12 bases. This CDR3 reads CASSPIDSATNEKLFF. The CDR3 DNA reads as TGTGCCAGCAGCCCAATAGATTCCGCAACTAATGAAAAACTGTTTTTT.

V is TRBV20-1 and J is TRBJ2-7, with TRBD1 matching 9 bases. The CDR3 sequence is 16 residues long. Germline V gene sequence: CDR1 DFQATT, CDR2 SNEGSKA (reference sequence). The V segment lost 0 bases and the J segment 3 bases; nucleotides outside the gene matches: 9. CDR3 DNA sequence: TGCAGTGCTAGAGATCACAGGGGGCTTCTCATCTACGAGCAGTACTTC. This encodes CSARDHRGLLIYEQYF.

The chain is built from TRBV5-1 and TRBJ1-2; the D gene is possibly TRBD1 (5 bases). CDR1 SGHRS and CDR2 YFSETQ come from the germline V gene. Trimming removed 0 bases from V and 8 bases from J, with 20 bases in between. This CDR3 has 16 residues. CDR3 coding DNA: TGCGCCAGCAGCTTGGAAACAGTTGGGGCCCGAGAAGGCTACACCTTC. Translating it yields CASSLETVGAREGYTF.

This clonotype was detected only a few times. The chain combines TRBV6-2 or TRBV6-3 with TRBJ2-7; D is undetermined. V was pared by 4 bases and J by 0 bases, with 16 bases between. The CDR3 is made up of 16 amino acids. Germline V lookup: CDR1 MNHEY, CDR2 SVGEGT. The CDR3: CASSSGQLLRSYEQYF. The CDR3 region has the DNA TGTGCCAGCAGTTCTGGTCAGCTCCTCCGCTCCTACGAGCAGTACTTC.

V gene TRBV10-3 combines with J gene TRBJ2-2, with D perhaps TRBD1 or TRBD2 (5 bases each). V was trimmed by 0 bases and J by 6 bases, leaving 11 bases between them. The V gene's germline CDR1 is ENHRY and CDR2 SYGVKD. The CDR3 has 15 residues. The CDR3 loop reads CAISESGTDAGELFF. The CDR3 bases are TGTGCCATCAGTGAGTCAGGGACGGACGCCGGGGAGCTGTTTTTT.

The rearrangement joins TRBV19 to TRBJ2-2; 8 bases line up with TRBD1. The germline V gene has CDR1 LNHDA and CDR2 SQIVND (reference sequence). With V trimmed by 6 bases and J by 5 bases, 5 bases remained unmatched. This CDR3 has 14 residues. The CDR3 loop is CASRRDRGTGELFF. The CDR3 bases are TGTGCCAGTAGAAGAGACAGGGGTACCGGGGAGCTGTTTTTT.

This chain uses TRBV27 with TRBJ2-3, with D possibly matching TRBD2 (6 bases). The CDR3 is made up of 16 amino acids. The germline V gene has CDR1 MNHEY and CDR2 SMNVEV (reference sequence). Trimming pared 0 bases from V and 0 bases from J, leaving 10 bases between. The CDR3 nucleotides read TGTGCCAGCAGTTTATCTCCGGGGGTTAGCACAGATACGCAGTATTTT. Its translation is CASSLSPGVSTDTQYF.

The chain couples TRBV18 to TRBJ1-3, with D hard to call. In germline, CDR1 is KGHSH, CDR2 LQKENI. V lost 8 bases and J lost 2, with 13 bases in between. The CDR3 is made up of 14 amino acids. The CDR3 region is CASGWLDAGNTIYF. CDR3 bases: TGTGCCAGCGGGTGGTTGGACGCTGGAAACACCATATATTTT.

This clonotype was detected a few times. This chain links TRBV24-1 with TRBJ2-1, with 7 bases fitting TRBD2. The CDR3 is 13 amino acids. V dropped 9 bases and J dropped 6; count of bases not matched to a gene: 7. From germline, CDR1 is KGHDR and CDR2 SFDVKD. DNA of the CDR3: TGTGCCACCGCGGCGGGAGCCACCAATGAGCAGTTCTTC. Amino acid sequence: CATAAGATNEQFF.

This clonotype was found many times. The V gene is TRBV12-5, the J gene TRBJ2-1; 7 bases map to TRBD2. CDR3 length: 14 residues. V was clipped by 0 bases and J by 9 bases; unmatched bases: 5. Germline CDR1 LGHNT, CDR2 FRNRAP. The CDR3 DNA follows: TGTGCTAGTGGTTTGGTATTGGGGGGGAGTGAGCAGTTCTTC. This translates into CASGLVLGGSEQFF.

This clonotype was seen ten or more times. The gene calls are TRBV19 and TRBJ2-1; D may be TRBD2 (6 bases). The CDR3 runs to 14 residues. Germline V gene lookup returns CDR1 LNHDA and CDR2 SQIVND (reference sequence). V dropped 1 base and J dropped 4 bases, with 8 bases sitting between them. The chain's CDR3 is CASSIGGDYNEQFF. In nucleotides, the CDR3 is TGTGCCAGTAGTATAGGGGGGGATTACAATGAGCAGTTCTTC.

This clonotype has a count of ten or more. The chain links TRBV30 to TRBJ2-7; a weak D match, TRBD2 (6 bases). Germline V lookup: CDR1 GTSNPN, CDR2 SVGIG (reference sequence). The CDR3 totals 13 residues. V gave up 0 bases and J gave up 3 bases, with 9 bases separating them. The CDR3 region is CAWSVMRDYEQYF. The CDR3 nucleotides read TGTGCCTGGAGTGTAATGCGGGACTACGAGCAGTACTTC. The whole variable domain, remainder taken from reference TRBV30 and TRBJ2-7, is SQTIHQWPATLVQPVGSPLSLECTVEGTSNPNLYWYRQAAGRGLQLLFYSVGIGQISSEVPQNLSASRPQDRQFILSSKKLLLSDSGFYLCAWSVMRDYEQYFGPGTRLTVT.

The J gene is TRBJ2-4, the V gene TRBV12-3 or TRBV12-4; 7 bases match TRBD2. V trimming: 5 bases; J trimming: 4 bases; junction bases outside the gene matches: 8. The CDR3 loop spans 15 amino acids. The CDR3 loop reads CASSPPASGKNIQYF. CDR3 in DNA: TGTGCCAGCAGTCCCCCCGCTAGCGGTAAAAACATTCAGTACTTC.

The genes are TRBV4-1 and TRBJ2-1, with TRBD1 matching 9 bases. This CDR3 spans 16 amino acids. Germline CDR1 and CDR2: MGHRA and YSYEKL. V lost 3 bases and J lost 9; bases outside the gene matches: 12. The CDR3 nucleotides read TGCGCCAGCAGCCAGGCCCCGGGACAGGGAGCTGGTGAGCAGTTCTTC. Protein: CASSQAPGQGAGEQFF.